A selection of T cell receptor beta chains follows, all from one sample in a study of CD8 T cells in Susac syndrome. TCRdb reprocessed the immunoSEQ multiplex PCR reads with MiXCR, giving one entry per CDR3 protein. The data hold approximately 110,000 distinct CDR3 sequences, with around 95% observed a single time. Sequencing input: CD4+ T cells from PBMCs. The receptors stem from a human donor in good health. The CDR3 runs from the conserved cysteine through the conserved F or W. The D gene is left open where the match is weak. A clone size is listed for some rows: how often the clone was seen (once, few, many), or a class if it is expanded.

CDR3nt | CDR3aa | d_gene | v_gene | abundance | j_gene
TGTGCCAGCAGCCAACGACGGGGTGAGCAGTTCTTC | CASSQRRGEQFF | . | TRBV3-1 | . | TRBJ2-1
TGCGCCAGCAGCTTGGGGGCAGGAACATACCACGAGCAGTACTTC | CASSLGAGTYHEQYF | . | TRBV5-1 | . | TRBJ2-7
TGTGCCAGCAAAAGCGGCAGCTCCTACGAGCAGTACTTC | CASKSGSSYEQYF | . | TRBV2 | . | TRBJ2-7
TGTGCCAGCGCCAGGACAGGGGGAGGCAATGAGCAGTTCTTC | CASARTGGGNEQFF | TRBD1 | TRBV6-2/TRBV6-3 | . | TRBJ2-1
TGTGCCAGCAGCCCGGACCTTTCCGGAAACACCATATATTTT | CASSPDLSGNTIYF | . | TRBV3-1 | . | TRBJ1-3
TGTGCCAGCAGCTTGGTCGGAGGCACCGGGGAGCTGTTTTTT | CASSLVGGTGELFF | . | TRBV5-4 | few | TRBJ2-2
TGCAGTGCTAGCGACGGATTCTATGGCTACACCTTC | CSASDGFYGYTF | . | TRBV20-1 | . | TRBJ1-2
TGTGCCATTGAAGATGGGGGGAACACTGAAGCTTTCTTT | CAIEDGGNTEAFF | . | TRBV15 | . | TRBJ1-1
TGTGCCAGCAGTGATGACAGGGGGGGTGGCTACACCTTC | CASSDDRGGGYTF | TRBD1 | TRBV2 | . | TRBJ1-2
TGTGCCAGCAGCAGGCCTCGGACTTCAATAGAGACCCAGTACTTC | CASSRPRTSIETQYF | . | TRBV6-2/TRBV6-3 | . | TRBJ2-5
TGTGCCAGCATCGGACAGGGGGCAGATGGCACTGAAGCTTTCTTT | CASIGQGADGTEAFF | TRBD1 | TRBV7-9 | . | TRBJ1-1
TGCAGCGCTGCTTCGGGGGGGAATCAGCCCCAGCATTTT | CSAASGGNQPQHF | . | TRBV29-1 | . | TRBJ1-5
TGCAGTGCCACCCTAGGGGGCCTTGGCTACACCTTC | CSATLGGLGYTF | TRBD1 | TRBV20-1 | . | TRBJ1-2
TGTGCCAGCAGTCCCCAAGCGGGAGTGGGGAATGAGCAGTTCTTC | CASSPQAGVGNEQFF | TRBD2 | TRBV12-3/TRBV12-4 | . | TRBJ2-1
TGTGCCAGCAGCTCCCGGACGTTCACAGATACGCAGTATTTT | CASSSRTFTDTQYF | . | TRBV9 | . | TRBJ2-3
TGCAGTGCCCCGACTAGCGGGAGTGATGAGCAGTTCTTC | CSAPTSGSDEQFF | TRBD2 | TRBV20-1 | . | TRBJ2-1
TGCGCCAGCAGCCTTCGAAGAGACCGTGAGCAGTTCTTC | CASSLRRDREQFF | . | TRBV4-3 | . | TRBJ2-1
TGCGCCAGCAGCTTGGGGTCGGCTGCAAGCACAGATACGCAGTATTTT | CASSLGSAASTDTQYF | . | TRBV5-1 | . | TRBJ2-3
TGTGCCAGCGCCCCCCGCAGGGGGTTACAAGAGACCCAGTACTTC | CASAPRRGLQETQYF | TRBD1 | TRBV25-1 | . | TRBJ2-5
TGTGCCAGCAGTACTCAGTCCCTGAACACTGAAGCTTTCTTT | CASSTQSLNTEAFF | . | TRBV2 | . | TRBJ1-1
TGTGCCTGGAGTCCTCAAGGCAGGGCTTTCACTGAAGCTTTCTTT | CAWSPQGRAFTEAFF | . | TRBV30 | . | TRBJ1-1
TGTGCCAGCAGTTTGGACAGGGGCGCCTACAATGAGCAGTTCTTC | CASSLDRGAYNEQFF | TRBD1 | TRBV6-2/TRBV6-3 | . | TRBJ2-1
TGTGCCTGGAAAGGACTACCCCTTTACAATGAGCAGTTCTTC | CAWKGLPLYNEQFF | . | TRBV30 | once | TRBJ2-1
TGTGCCAGCAGCACCTCATGGAGTTGGATGACAGGGGCTAATGAGCAGTTCTTC | CASSTSWSWMTGANEQFF | TRBD1 | TRBV5-6 | . | TRBJ2-1
TGTGCCACCAGTGCCGCGGGGAAGTCGACCGGGGAGCTGTTTTTT | CATSAAGKSTGELFF | . | TRBV24-1 | . | TRBJ2-2
TGTGCCAGCAGTGAACCCCGGGGAGGGGATACGCAGTATTTT | CASSEPRGGDTQYF | TRBD2 | TRBV2 | . | TRBJ2-3
TGTGCCAGCTCACCAACCCTGACGGAGAACACTGAAGCTTTCTTT | CASSPTLTENTEAFF | . | TRBV18 | . | TRBJ1-1
TGCAGTGCTAGTCCCACCGGGACAGGAGAGTATCAGCCCCAGCATTTT | CSASPTGTGEYQPQHF | TRBD1 | TRBV20-1 | . | TRBJ1-5